This T cell receptor beta chain was identified during a study of blood T cells in healthy people across ages. Study observations and caveats: PBMC samples, being unsorted, prevented any conclusive comparison of naive and antigen-experienced cells.

Peripheral blood was drawn, around 9.4 milliliters per donor. Researchers isolated at least 7 million PBMCs per sample. With respect to this clonotype: Its antigen is undetermined.

Using a J-beta primer mix together with a sample-barcoded 5' primer, a second PCR was run for about 6 to 11 cycles. Each of the cDNA molecules was tagged by a template-switch adaptor with 12 random nucleotides. TCRdb analysed the 5' RACE reads with MiXCR anew, one entry per CDR3 protein. The sample lists around 670,000 distinct CDR3 sequences; about 28% were seen once. Germline V gives CDR1 SGDLS, CDR2 YYNGEE. Trimming removed 0 bases from V and 5 bases from J; junction bases left unmatched: 4. The CDR3 totals 15 residues. This receptor was identified in a woman older than 75 in good health. The V call is TRBV9, the J call TRBJ2-7; 11 nucleotides agree with TRBD1. The specimen sequenced was blood. CDR3: CASSVGGQGVNEQYF. CDR3 sequence (DNA): TGTGCCAGCAGCGTAGGGGGACAGGGGGTAAACGAGCAGTACTTC.